This T cell receptor beta chain was obtained from a study of beta chain features in type 1 diabetes. The overall study: The examined sorted cells totaled 110 million or so across samples. Study outcomes and limitations: All four CD4+ subsets from Type 1 diabetes patients carried moderately but significantly shorter TCRB CDR3s.

The sequenced template was cDNA made from the entire isolated RNA. Libraries were prepared by immunoSEQ multiplex PCR; TCRdb keeps only in-frame clonotypes and omits some of them. The sample yields a few hundred thousand clones, roughly 9.6% seen once. A CD45RO/CCR7/CD25/CD127/CD95/CD27 panel sorted naive, central memory, regulatory and stem cell-like memory CD4+ cells. In all sorted populations, purity surpassed 95%. This clone has a handful of counts. Its antigen is unidentified. The CDR3 loop spans 12 amino acids. Between the trimmed V and J ends, which lost 6 bases and 6 bases, there was a span of 11 bases. CDR1 and CDR2 (germline): MNHEY, SVGAGI.

The chain carries TRBV6-5 and TRBJ1-1; D is possibly TRBD1 (5 bases). Sequenced: naive CD4+ T cells from blood. The clonotype was recovered from a woman aged 18-29 years in good health. CDR3 loop: CASRSTGPEAFF. In DNA form, the CDR3 reads TGTGCCAGCAGGTCAACAGGTCCTGAAGCTTTCTTT.